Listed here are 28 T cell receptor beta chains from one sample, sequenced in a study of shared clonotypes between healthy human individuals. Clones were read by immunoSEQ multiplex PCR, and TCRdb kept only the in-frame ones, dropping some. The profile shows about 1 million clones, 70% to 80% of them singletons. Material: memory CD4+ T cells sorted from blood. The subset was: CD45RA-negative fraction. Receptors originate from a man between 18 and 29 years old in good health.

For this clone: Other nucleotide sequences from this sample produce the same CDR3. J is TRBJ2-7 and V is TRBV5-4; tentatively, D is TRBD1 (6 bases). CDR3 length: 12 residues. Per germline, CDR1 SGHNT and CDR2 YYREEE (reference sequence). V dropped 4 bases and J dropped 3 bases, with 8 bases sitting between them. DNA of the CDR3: TGTGCCAGCAGCCAGGACAGCTACGAGCAGTACTTC. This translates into CASSQDSYEQYF.

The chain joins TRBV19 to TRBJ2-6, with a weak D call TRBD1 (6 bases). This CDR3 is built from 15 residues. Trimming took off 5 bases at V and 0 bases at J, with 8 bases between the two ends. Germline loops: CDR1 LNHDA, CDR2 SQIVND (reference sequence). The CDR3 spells CASSGQSSGANVLTF. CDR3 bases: TGTGCCAGTAGTGGACAGAGCTCTGGGGCCAACGTCCTGACTTTC.

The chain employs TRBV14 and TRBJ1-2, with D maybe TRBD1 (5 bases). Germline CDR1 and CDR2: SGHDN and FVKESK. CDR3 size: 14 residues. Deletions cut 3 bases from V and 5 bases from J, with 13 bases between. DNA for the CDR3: TGTGCCAGCAGCCAGTCAGGTGGGGGGTATGGCTACACCTTC. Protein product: CASSQSGGGYGYTF.

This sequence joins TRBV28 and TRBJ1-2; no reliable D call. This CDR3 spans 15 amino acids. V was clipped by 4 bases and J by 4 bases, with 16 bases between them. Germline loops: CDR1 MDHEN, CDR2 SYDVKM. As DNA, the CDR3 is TGTGCCAGCAGTTCACCCACCCCAGGACTCTATGGCTACACCTTC. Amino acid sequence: CASSSPTPGLYGYTF.

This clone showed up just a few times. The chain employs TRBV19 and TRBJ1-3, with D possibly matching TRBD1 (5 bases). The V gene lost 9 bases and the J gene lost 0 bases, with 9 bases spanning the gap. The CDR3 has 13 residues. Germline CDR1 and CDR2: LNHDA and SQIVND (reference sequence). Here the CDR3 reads CASHRFSGNTIYF. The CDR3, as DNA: TGTGCCAGCCACAGGTTCTCTGGAAACACCATATATTTT.

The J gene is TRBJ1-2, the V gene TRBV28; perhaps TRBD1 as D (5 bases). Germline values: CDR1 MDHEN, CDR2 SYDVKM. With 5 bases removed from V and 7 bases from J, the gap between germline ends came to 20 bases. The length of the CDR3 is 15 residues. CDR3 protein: CASSPESSGRGGYTF. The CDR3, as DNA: TGTGCCAGCAGTCCTGAATCCTCAGGGAGGGGTGGCTACACCTTC.

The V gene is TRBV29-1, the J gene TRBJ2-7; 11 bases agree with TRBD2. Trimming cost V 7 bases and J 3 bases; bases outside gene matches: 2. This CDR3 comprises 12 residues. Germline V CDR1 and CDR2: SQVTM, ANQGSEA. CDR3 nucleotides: TGCAGCGCGGGACTAGCGGTCTACGAGCAGTACTTC. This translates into CSAGLAVYEQYF.

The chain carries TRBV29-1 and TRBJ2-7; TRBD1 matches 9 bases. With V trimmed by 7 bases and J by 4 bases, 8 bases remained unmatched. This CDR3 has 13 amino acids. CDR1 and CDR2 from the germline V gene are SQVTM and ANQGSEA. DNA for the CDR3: TGCAGCGCCGGGACAGGGTACAGATACGAGCAGTACTTC. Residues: CSAGTGYRYEQYF.

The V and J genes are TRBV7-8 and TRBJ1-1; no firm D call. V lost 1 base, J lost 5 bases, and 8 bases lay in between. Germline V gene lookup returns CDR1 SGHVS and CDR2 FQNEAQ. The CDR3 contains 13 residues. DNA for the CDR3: TGTGCCAGCAGCTTAGTGGAGGAGACTGAAGCTTTCTTT. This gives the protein CASSLVEETEAFF.

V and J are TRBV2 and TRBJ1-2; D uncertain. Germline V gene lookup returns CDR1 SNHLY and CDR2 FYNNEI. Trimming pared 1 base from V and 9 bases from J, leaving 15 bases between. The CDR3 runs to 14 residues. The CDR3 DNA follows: TGTGCCAGCAGTGAAGGCGGCACCTCCTCAAGCTACACCTTC. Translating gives CASSEGGTSSSYTF.

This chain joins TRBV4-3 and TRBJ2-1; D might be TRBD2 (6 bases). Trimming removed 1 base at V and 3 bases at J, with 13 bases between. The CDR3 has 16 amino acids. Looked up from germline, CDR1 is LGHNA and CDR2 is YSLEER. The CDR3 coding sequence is TGCGCCAGCAGCCAAGGTTGGGGGAGGTACTACAATGAGCAGTTCTTC. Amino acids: CASSQGWGRYYNEQFF.

CDR3 loop: CASSIPPFAGGPGELFF. The CDR3 DNA follows: TGTGCCAGCAGCATACCGCCATTCGCCGGCGGGCCCGGGGAGCTGTTTTTT. The J gene is TRBJ2-2, the V gene TRBV7-3; tentatively, D is TRBD2 (5 bases). The CDR3 sequence is 17 residues long. V was clipped by 5 bases and J by 6 bases, with 22 bases between them. Germline assignment: CDR1 SGHTA and CDR2 FQGTGA.

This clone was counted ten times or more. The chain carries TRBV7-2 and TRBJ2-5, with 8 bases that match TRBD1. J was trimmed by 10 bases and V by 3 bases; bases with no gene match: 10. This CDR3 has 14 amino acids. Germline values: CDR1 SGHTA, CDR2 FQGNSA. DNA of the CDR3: TGTGCCAGCAGCTTCAGGGGGCGCGAAGGGGTCCAGTACTTC. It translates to CASSFRGREGVQYF.

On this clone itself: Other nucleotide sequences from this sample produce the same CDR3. The CDR3 region has the DNA TGTGCCAGCAGAGGGGGAGGGGAGACCCAGTACTTC. It yields the protein CASRGGGETQYF. The V gene is TRBV2, the J gene TRBJ2-5; possible D gene TRBD2, 7 bases. The CDR3 is made up of 12 amino acids. From germline, CDR1 is SNHLY and CDR2 FYNNEI. Trimming left V 6 bases short and J 5 bases short, with 10 bases between.

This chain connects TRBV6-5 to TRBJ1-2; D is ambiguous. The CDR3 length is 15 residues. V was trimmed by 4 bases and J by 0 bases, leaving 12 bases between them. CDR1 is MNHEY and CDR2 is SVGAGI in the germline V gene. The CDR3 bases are TGTGCCAGCAGTTCTCCAAGTTTGACTAACTATGGCTACACCTTC. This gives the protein CASSSPSLTNYGYTF.

In DNA form, the CDR3 reads TGCGCCAGCAGCCAAGCCGGGACTACGAGCTACGAGCAGTACTTC. Translating it yields CASSQAGTTSYEQYF. The J gene is TRBJ2-7, the V gene TRBV4-1; 7 nucleotides match TRBD2. The germline gives CDR1 MGHRA, CDR2 YSYEKL. CDR3 length equals 15 residues. V dropped 1 base and J dropped 3; count of bases not matched to a gene: 6.

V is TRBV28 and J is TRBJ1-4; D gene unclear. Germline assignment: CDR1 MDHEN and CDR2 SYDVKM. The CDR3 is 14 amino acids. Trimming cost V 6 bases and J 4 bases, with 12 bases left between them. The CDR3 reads CASRARQINEKLFF. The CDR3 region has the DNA TGTGCCAGCAGAGCCCGGCAGATTAATGAAAAACTGTTTTTT.

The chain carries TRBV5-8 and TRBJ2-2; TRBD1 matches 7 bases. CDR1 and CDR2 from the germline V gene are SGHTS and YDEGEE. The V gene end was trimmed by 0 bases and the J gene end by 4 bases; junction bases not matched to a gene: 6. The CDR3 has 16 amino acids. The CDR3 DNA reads TGTGCCAGCAGCTTGGGGACAGGAGTTCTCACCGGGGAGCTGTTTTTT. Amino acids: CASSLGTGVLTGELFF.

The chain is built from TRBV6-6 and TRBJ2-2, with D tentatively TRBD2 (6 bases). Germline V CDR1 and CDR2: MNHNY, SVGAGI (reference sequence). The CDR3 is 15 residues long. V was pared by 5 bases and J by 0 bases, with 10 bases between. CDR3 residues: CASSTPGANTGELFF. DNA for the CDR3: TGTGCCAGCAGTACCCCGGGGGCGAACACCGGGGAGCTGTTTTTT.

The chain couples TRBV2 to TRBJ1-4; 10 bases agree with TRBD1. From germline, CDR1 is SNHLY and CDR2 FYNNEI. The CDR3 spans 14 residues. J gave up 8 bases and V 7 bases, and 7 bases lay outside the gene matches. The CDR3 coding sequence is TGTGCCAGCAATTCCGGGACAGGGGTCGAAAAACTGTTTTTT. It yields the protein CASNSGTGVEKLFF. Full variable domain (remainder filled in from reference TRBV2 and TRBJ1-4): EPEVTQTPSHQVTQMGQEVILRCVPISNHLYFYWYRQILGQKVEFLVSFYNNEISEKSEIFDDQFSVERPDGSNFTLKIRSTKLEDSAMYFCASNSGTGVEKLFFGSGTQLSVL.

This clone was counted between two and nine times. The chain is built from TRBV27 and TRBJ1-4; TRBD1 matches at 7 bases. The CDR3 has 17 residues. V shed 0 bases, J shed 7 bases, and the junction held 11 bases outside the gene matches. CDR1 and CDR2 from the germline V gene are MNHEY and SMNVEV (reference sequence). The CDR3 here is CASSLSALNRGGEKLFF. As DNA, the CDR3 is TGTGCCAGCAGTTTATCAGCCCTTAACAGGGGAGGTGAAAAACTGTTTTTT.

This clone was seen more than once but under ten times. CDR3 residues: CATSRSPGTFPNTIYF. As DNA, the CDR3 is TGTGCCACCAGCAGATCTCCCGGGACATTCCCAAACACCATATATTTT. The chain employs TRBV15 and TRBJ1-3; D is perhaps TRBD1 (6 bases). CDR1 LNHNV and CDR2 YYDKDF come from the germline V gene (reference sequence). V lost 2 bases and J 6 bases, leaving 17 bases between the germline ends. The CDR3 loop spans 16 amino acids.

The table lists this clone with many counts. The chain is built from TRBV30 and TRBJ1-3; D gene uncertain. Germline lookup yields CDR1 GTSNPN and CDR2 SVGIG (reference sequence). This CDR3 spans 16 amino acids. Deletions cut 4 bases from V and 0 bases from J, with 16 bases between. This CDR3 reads CAWIGTSDGSGNTIYF. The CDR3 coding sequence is TGTGCCTGGATAGGTACTTCGGACGGCTCTGGAAACACCATATATTTT.

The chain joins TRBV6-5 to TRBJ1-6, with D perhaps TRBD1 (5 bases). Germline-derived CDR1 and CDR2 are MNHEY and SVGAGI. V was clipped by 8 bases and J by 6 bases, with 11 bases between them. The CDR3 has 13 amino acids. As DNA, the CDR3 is TGTGCCAGCTCTTTCGACAGTAATTCACCCCTCCACTTT. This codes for CASSFDSNSPLHF.

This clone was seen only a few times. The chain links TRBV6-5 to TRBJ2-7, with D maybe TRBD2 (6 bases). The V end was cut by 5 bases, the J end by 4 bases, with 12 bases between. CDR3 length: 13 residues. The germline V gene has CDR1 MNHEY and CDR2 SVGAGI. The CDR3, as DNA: TGTGCCAGCAGTCCCTCGGGGGAGTACGAGCAGTACTTC. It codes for CASSPSGEYEQYF.

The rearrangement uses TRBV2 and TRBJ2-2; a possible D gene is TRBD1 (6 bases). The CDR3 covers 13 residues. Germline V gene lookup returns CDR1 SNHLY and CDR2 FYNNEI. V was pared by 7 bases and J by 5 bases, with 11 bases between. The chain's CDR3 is CASNLRGTGELFF. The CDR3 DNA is TGTGCCAGCAACCTCAGGGGTACCGGGGAGCTGTTTTTT.

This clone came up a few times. DNA for the CDR3: TGTGCCAGCAGCAACGACTGGGGTTATGGCTACACCTTC. Translation gives CASSNDWGYGYTF. This chain connects TRBV7-9 to TRBJ1-2; no clear D. The CDR3 is made up of 13 amino acids. Germline V gene lookup returns CDR1 SEHNR and CDR2 FQNEAQ (reference sequence). Trimming removed 5 bases from V and 5 bases from J, with 12 bases in between.

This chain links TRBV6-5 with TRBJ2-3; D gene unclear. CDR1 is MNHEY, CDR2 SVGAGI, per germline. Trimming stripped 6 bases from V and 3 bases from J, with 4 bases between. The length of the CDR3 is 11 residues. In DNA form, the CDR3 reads TGTGCCAGCAGCCAGACAGATACGCAGTATTTT. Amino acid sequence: CASSQTDTQYF.